The T cell receptor beta chain under discussion was sequenced for a study of OX40 agonist ivuxolimab in advanced cancers. Across the whole study: Patients enrolled in dose escalation were diagnosed with hepatocellular carcinoma, melanoma, renal cell or head and neck cancer. Participants, approximately 80% male, averaged roughly 59 years of age, ranging from about 23 to 90.

Anyone with autoimmune disease history or systemic immunosuppression was excluded. Points on this clone: Its antigen remains unidentified.

General study findings and limits: There was clonal expansion of CD4+ and CD8+ blood T cells by week 6 at 0.1 to 3.0 mg/kg.

TCRdb's table, derived via immunoSEQ multiplex PCR, lists solely in-frame clones and lacks some. The table records 70,000 or so clones, 75% to 90% of them present only once. The receptor was derived from an adult with an advanced solid tumor such as melanoma, head and neck, liver or kidney cancer. Sequenced here: CD4+ or CD8+ T cells sorted from blood, sampled in a trial of the OX40 agonist ivuxolimab.

CDR3 sequence (DNA): TGCGCCAGCAGCTCGGGACTGGGTAATGAAAAACTGTTTTTT. Translating gives CASSSGLGNEKLFF. The chain is built from TRBV5-1 and TRBJ1-4, with TRBD1 as a possible D gene (5 bases). The V end was cut by 3 bases, the J end by 4 bases, with 10 bases between. Germline values: CDR1 SGHRS, CDR2 YFSETQ. There are 14 residues in the CDR3.